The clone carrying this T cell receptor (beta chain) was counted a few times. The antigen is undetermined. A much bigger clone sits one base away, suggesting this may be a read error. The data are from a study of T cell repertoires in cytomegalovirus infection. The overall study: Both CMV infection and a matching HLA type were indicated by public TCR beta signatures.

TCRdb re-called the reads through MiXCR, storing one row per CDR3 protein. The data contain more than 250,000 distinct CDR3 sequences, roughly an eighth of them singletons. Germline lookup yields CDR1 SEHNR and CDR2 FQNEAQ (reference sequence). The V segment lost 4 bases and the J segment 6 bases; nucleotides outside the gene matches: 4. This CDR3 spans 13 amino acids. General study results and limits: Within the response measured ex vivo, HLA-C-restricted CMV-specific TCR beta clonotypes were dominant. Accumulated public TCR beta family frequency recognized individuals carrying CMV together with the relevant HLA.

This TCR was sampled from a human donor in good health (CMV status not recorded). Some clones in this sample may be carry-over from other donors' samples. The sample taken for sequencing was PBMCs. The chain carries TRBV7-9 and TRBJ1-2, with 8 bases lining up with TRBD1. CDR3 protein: CASSSGQGNGYTF. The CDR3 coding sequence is TGTGCCAGCAGCTCCGGACAGGGAAATGGCTACACCTTC.